These 19 T cell receptor beta chains came from one sample sequenced in a study of shared clonotypes between healthy human individuals. Sequencing used immunoSEQ multiplex PCR; TCRdb keeps in-frame clones, though not all of them. This table holds around 2.1 million clones, 93% found once. The naive CD8 subset, CD45RO-negative cells positively selected for CCR7, excluded terminally differentiated effector memory CD45RA+ cells. Sequencing input: naive CD8+ T cells from PBMCs. These receptors were collected from a man between 18 and 29 years old in good health. Some clones in this sample may be carry-over from other donors' samples.

This clone was detected once. The chain employs TRBV27 and TRBJ2-1; 7 nucleotides line up with TRBD2. Germline CDR1 is MNHEY and CDR2 is SMNVEV (reference sequence). The CDR3 contains 16 residues. V shed 4 bases and J 6 bases; nucleotides not matched to a gene: 12. The CDR3 DNA sequence: TGTGCCAGCAGTTGGCCAGCGGGAAGGGTTGGCAATGAGCAGTTCTTC. Its translation is CASSWPAGRVGNEQFF.

The chain has TRBV15 and TRBJ2-5, with unresolved D. This CDR3 is built from 14 residues. Trimming cost V 0 bases and J 4 bases, with 9 bases left between them. Germline CDR1 LNHNV, CDR2 YYDKDF (reference sequence). Here the CDR3 DNA reads TGTGCCACCAGCAGAGATTCGGTAGGAGAGACCCAGTACTTC. It specifies CATSRDSVGETQYF.

The genes are TRBV6-6 and TRBJ2-1; D is unclear. Germline V CDR1 and CDR2: MNHNY, SVGAGI (reference sequence). The length of the CDR3 is 15 residues. V lost 4 bases and J 1 base, leaving 11 bases between the germline ends. In DNA, the CDR3 is TGTGCCAGCAGTTCGACGTTACGATCCTACAATGAGCAGTTCTTC. It specifies CASSSTLRSYNEQFF.

In its sample, this clone was seen once. CDR3 region: CASSEFSGPVYEQYF. The CDR3 bases are TGTGCCAGCAGTGAATTTAGCGGACCCGTTTACGAGCAGTACTTC. V and J are TRBV6-1 and TRBJ2-7; possibly TRBD2 for D (6 bases). The CDR3 is 15 residues long. V was cut by 2 bases and J by 4 bases, with 15 bases left in between. CDR1 MNHNS and CDR2 SASEGT come from the germline V gene.

The chain couples TRBV5-6 to TRBJ1-2; D possibly corresponds to TRBD1 (5 bases). The germline V gene encodes CDR1 SGHDT and CDR2 YYEEEE. Trimming stripped 5 bases from V and 4 bases from J, with 18 bases between. The CDR3 contains 15 residues. CDR3 bases: TGTGCCAGCAGTCCCGGGACTCCAATTCTCTATGGCTACACCTTC. It codes for CASSPGTPILYGYTF.

CDR3 DNA sequence: TGTGCCAGCAGCTTCCATGGGGGACCCTACGAGCAGTACTTC. Translated: CASSFHGGPYEQYF. This rearrangement joins TRBV7-9 to TRBJ2-7; D is possibly TRBD1 or TRBD2 (5 bases each). V was cut by 3 bases and J by 2 bases, with 11 bases left in between. The CDR3 consists of 14 residues. Per germline, CDR1 SEHNR and CDR2 FQNEAQ (reference sequence).

This chain uses TRBV19 with TRBJ2-2; TRBD1 aligns across 11 bases. Germline trimming cut 6 bases from V and 5 bases from J; bases unmatched to any gene: 8. CDR1 is LNHDA and CDR2 is SQIVND in the germline V gene (reference sequence). The length of the CDR3 is 16 residues. The CDR3 region has the DNA TGTGCCAGTAGAATTTCCGGGACAGGGGGTACCGGGGAGCTGTTTTTT. Translating gives CASRISGTGGTGELFF.

This clone was seen only once. Other DNA variants within this sample encode the same CDR3. The chain joins TRBV19 to TRBJ2-5, with D unclear. The ends were cut back, 3 bases at V and 3 bases at J, with 8 bases in the middle. The CDR3 extends over 13 amino acids. Germline V lookup: CDR1 LNHDA, CDR2 SQIVND (reference sequence). The CDR3 spells CASSIDTEETQYF. CDR3 DNA sequence: TGTGCCAGTAGTATTGATACGGAAGAGACCCAGTACTTC.

The chain links TRBV7-6 to TRBJ2-3; maybe TRBD2 (5 bases). V was shortened by 5 bases and J by 4 bases, with 13 bases between the two germline ends. Germline values: CDR1 SGHVS, CDR2 FNYEAQ. The CDR3 runs to 14 residues. CDR3 DNA: TGTGCCAGCAGCCACTTAGGAGGCCCAGATACGCAGTATTTT. This translates into CASSHLGGPDTQYF.

The chain links TRBV6-1 to TRBJ1-2; D is possibly TRBD1 (5 bases). This CDR3 contains 16 residues. The ends were cut back, 0 bases at V and 5 bases at J, with 16 bases in the middle. Germline V CDR1 and CDR2: MNHNS, SASEGT. CDR3 coding DNA: TGTGCCAGCAGTGAAGCGCACCGGGGGTTTAATTATGGCTACACCTTC. It codes for CASSEAHRGFNYGYTF.

This chain links TRBV29-1 with TRBJ2-5, with a weak D call TRBD2 (6 bases). Germline V gene lookup returns CDR1 SQVTM and CDR2 ANQGSEA. Trimming shortened V by 4 bases and J by 2 bases, and 14 bases separated the two germline ends. This CDR3 has 14 amino acids. DNA of the CDR3: TGCAGCGTTGCACCGGGACTCATACAAGAGACCCAGTACTTC. Translating it yields CSVAPGLIQETQYF.

The chain employs TRBV2 and TRBJ2-2; no firm D call. Per germline, CDR1 SNHLY and CDR2 FYNNEI. V gave up 5 bases and J gave up 0 bases, with 7 bases separating them. The CDR3 sequence is 14 residues long. CDR3 protein: CASSTTSNTGELFF. CDR3 in DNA: TGTGCCAGCAGTACTACCTCGAACACCGGGGAGCTGTTTTTT.

The rearrangement uses TRBV19 and TRBJ2-7; 14 bases agree with TRBD2. The CDR3 length is 16 residues. J was trimmed by 2 bases and V by 5 bases; bases with no gene match: 5. Per germline, CDR1 LNHDA and CDR2 SQIVND (reference sequence). DNA of the CDR3: TGTGCCAGTAGTCCCGGGACTAGCGGGAGTACCTACGAGCAGTACTTC. Translation: CASSPGTSGSTYEQYF.

The gene calls are TRBV6-6 and TRBJ1-1, with D hard to call. Trimming removed 4 bases at V and 4 bases at J, with 13 bases between. There are 14 residues in the CDR3. Germline values: CDR1 MNHNY, CDR2 SVGAGI (reference sequence). The CDR3 is CASSSLNDGTEAFF. The CDR3 region has the DNA TGTGCCAGCAGTTCCCTCAATGATGGCACTGAAGCTTTCTTT.

Points on this clone: This CDR3 is also generated by other DNA sequences in the sample. The chain employs TRBV7-9 and TRBJ2-2; D call uncertain. Looked up from germline, CDR1 is SEHNR and CDR2 is FQNEAQ (reference sequence). The CDR3 extends over 15 amino acids. Trimming took 1 base from V and 2 from J, leaving 8 bases between them. The CDR3 region has the DNA TGTGCCAGCAGCTTAGACGGAAGTAACACCGGGGAGCTGTTTTTT. It encodes CASSLDGSNTGELFF. Full variable domain (missing parts from reference TRBV7-9 and TRBJ2-2): DTGVSQNPRHKITKRGQNVTFRCDPISEHNRLYWYRQTLGQGPEFLTYFQNEAQLEKSRLLSDRFSAERPKGSFSTLEIQRTEQGDSAMYLCASSLDGSNTGELFFGEGSRLTVL.

The rearrangement uses TRBV28 and TRBJ2-7; 7 bases agree with TRBD2. The V gene end was trimmed by 6 bases and the J gene end by 3 bases; junction bases not matched to a gene: 11. Germline CDR1 reads MDHEN; CDR2 reads SYDVKM. The CDR3 length is 15 residues. CDR3 amino acids: CASSQRGVLGYEQYF. CDR3 coding DNA: TGTGCCAGCAGCCAACGGGGGGTTTTGGGCTACGAGCAGTACTTC.

As concerns this clone: The same CDR3 is also encoded by other DNA sequences in this sample. The chain is built from TRBV29-1 and TRBJ2-7; TRBD1 is a possible D gene (5 bases). Germline values: CDR1 SQVTM, CDR2 ANQGSEA. V was trimmed by 3 bases and J by 3 bases, leaving 9 bases between them. The CDR3 has 12 residues. The CDR3 is CSVDPGNYEQYF. The DNA of the CDR3 is TGCAGCGTTGATCCAGGGAACTACGAGCAGTACTTC.

Points on this clone: A read error may account for a junction end that differs from germline. This same CDR3 is encoded by further DNA sequences in the sample. V and J are TRBV4-1 and TRBJ1-1, with D possibly matching TRBD1 (5 bases). The CDR3 runs 15 residues. Germline V gene sequence: CDR1 MGHRA, CDR2 YSYEKL. In DNA form, the CDR3 reads TGCGCCAGCAGCCCCGTTGGGAGGGAGGACACTGAGGCTTTCTTT. Protein sequence: CASSPVGREDTEAFF.

The rearrangement links TRBV12-5 to TRBJ2-7, with a weak D call TRBD1 (6 bases). In germline, CDR1 is LGHNT, CDR2 FRNRAP. This CDR3 has 15 residues. V was shortened by 5 bases and J by 2 bases, with 16 bases between the two germline ends. Written as DNA, the CDR3 is TGTGCTAGTGGTCCCAGGACAGAAGAAACCTACGAGCAGTACTTC. This encodes CASGPRTEETYEQYF.